A single T cell receptor beta chain is shown here with its context. Researchers took RNA transcripts and amplified the TCR beta CDR3 regions from them. Using the HTBI primer set, a first-round RT-PCR was run on the TCR CDR3. In TCRdb, the multiplex PCR reads were re-called with MiXCR into one record per CDR3 protein. The sample carries some 180,000 distinct CDR3 sequences, roughly a sixth recorded once. The entry originates in a study of T cells in Graves' hyperthyroidism and ophthalmopathy. In germline, CDR1 is MNHNY, CDR2 SVGAGI (reference sequence). This CDR3 contains 16 residues. Trimming shortened V by 0 bases and J by 4 bases, and 15 bases separated the two germline ends.

This clonotype was obtained from a woman between 45 and 60 years old with Graves' hyperthyroidism. The sample was blood. The rearrangement links TRBV6-6 to TRBJ2-5, with D hard to call. CDR3 sequence (DNA): TGTGCCAGCAGTTACTCGAGCGAGGAAATGACAGAGACCCAGTACTTC. Translation gives CASSYSSEEMTETQYF.